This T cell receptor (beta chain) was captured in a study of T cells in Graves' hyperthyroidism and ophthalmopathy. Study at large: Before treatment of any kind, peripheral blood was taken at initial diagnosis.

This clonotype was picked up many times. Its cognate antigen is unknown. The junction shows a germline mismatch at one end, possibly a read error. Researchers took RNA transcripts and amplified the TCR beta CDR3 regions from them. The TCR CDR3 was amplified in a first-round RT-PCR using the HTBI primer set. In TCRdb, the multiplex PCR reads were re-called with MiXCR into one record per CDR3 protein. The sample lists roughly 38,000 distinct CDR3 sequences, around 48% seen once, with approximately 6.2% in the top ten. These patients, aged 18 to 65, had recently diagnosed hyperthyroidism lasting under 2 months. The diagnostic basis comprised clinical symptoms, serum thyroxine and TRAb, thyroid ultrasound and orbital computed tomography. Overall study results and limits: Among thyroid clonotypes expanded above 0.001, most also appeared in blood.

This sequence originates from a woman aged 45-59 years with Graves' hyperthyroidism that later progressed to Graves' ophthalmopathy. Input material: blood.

As DNA, the CDR3 is TGTGCCAGCAGTAACTCCGACGGGCGGACTGAAGCTTTCTTT. The encoded protein is CASSNSDGRTEAFF. The chain combines TRBV6-5 with TRBJ1-1; no reliable D call. Per the germline V gene, CDR1 is MNHEY and CDR2 is SVGAGI. The CDR3 runs to 14 residues.